This T cell receptor beta chain was sequenced for a study of shared clonotypes between healthy human individuals. This clone came up once. This CDR3 is built from 13 residues. Germline V gene lookup returns CDR1 SGHVS and CDR2 FQNEAQ. V was clipped by 5 bases and J by 5 bases; unmatched bases: 2. The authors ran the assay at deep level. Genomic DNA (from each subset) was split evenly across several immunoSEQ plates. Using immunoSEQ multiplex PCR, the repertoire was profiled, and TCRdb retains in-frame clones only, with some absent. In the table there are around 1.1 million clones, approximately 80% of which are singletons.

This rearrangement joins TRBV7-8 to TRBJ1-4; TRBD1 agrees at 7 bases. This TCR was recovered from a man between 18 and 35 years old in good health. Some clones in this sample may be carry-over from other donors' samples. The material sequenced was memory CD4+ T cells from PBMCs. The subset: CD45RA-negative fraction. The CDR3 here is CASSRDRNEKLFF. The CDR3 DNA reads TGTGCCAGCAGCCGGGACAGAAATGAAAAACTGTTTTTT.